Presented here are 8 T cell receptor beta chains from one specimen sequenced in a study of cytomegalovirus exposure and HLA in healthy donors. Primers: 60 Vbeta forward and 13 Jbeta reverse. Data came from immunoSEQ multiplex PCR; TCRdb stores just in-frame clones and leaves some out. The listing records approximately 110,000 clones. Sequencing was performed on PBMCs. These receptors were collected from a man aged 35-49 years in good health and CMV-seropositive.

The genes are TRBV28 and TRBJ1-1; D might be TRBD1 (6 bases). The V end lost 6 bases, the J end lost 0 bases, and 17 bases lay between the germline ends. Germline CDR1 and CDR2: MDHEN and SYDVKM. The CDR3 runs to 16 residues. This chain's CDR3 is CASSLIIGGLNTEAFF. The CDR3 nucleotides read TGTGCCAGCAGCCTTATAATAGGGGGATTGAACACTGAAGCTTTCTTT.

The chain joins TRBV11-2 to TRBJ1-4; D not certain. Looked up from germline, CDR1 is SGHAT and CDR2 is FQNNGV. The CDR3 runs 16 residues. V dropped 1 base and J dropped 0 bases, with 9 bases sitting between them. The CDR3 is CASSLGGFATNEKLFF. CDR3 DNA: TGTGCCAGCAGCTTAGGAGGGTTTGCAACTAATGAAAAACTGTTTTTT. The variable domain in full, completed from reference TRBV11-2 and TRBJ1-4, reads EAGVAQSPRYKIIEKRQSVAFWCNPISGHATLYWYQQILGQGPKLLIQFQNNGVVDDSQLPKDRFSAERLKGVDSTLKIQPAKLEDSAVYLCASSLGGFATNEKLFFGSGTQLSVL.

The chain carries TRBV5-1 and TRBJ2-3; D perhaps matches TRBD2 (5 bases). V shed 4 bases and J shed 3 bases, with 12 bases lying between them. This CDR3 contains 14 residues. Germline assignment: CDR1 SGHRS and CDR2 YFSETQ. CDR3 sequence reads: CASSEGASTDTQYF. The DNA of the CDR3 is TGCGCCAGCAGCGAGGGAGCTAGTACAGATACGCAGTATTTT.

V gene TRBV18 combines with J gene TRBJ2-7, with 7 positions matching TRBD2. Trimming took 2 bases from V and 3 from J; bases not matched to a gene: 7. Germline V lookup: CDR1 KGHSH, CDR2 LQKENI. This CDR3 spans 15 amino acids. The CDR3 DNA sequence: TGTGCCAGCTCACCAGCGTCTAGCGGATTCTACGAGCAGTACTTC. As protein: CASSPASSGFYEQYF. The complete variable domain, with remaining parts taken from reference TRBV18 and TRBJ2-7, reads NAGVMQNPRHLVRRRGQEARLRCSPMKGHSHVYWYRQLPEEGLKFMVYLQKENIIDESGMPKERFSAEFPKEGPSILRIQQVVRGDSAAYFCASSPASSGFYEQYFGPGTRLTVT.

V usage is TRBV7-3 and J usage is TRBJ1-1, with TRBD1 identical over 7 bases. Germline V gene sequence: CDR1 SGHTA, CDR2 FQGTGA. J was trimmed by 4 bases and V by 5 bases; bases with no gene match: 7. CDR3 length: 14 residues. The CDR3: CASSPGGRGTEAFF. DNA for the CDR3: TGTGCCAGCAGCCCAGGGGGTAGAGGCACTGAAGCTTTCTTT.

The rearrangement joins TRBV6-1 to TRBJ2-5; tentatively, D is TRBD2 (6 bases). There are 15 residues in the CDR3. V lost 0 bases and J lost 2, with 10 bases in between. The germline CDR1 and CDR2 sequences are MNHNS and SASEGT. CDR3 residues: CASSEAWRGQETQYF. For the CDR3, the DNA is TGTGCCAGCAGTGAAGCTTGGCGGGGACAAGAGACCCAGTACTTC.

The chain joins TRBV2 to TRBJ2-7; tentatively, D is TRBD2 (6 bases). The V gene lost 5 bases and the J gene lost 0 bases, with 14 bases spanning the gap. Germline lookup yields CDR1 SNHLY and CDR2 FYNNEI. The CDR3 spans 15 residues. In DNA form, the CDR3 reads TGTGCCAGCAGTTTCCTGGCTAGCGACTCCTACGAGCAGTACTTC. It codes for CASSFLASDSYEQYF.

The V call is TRBV27, the J call TRBJ1-5; 7 nucleotides match TRBD1. In germline, CDR1 is MNHEY, CDR2 SMNVEV (reference sequence). The trim removed 6 bases at V and 11 bases at J, leaving 10 bases unmatched. The CDR3 totals 13 residues. The CDR3, as DNA: TGTGCCAGCAGCTCGACAGGGTTCGGGTCCCAGCATTTT. Its protein product is CASSSTGFGSQHF.